The rows below give T cell receptor beta chains drawn from one sample of a study of cytomegalovirus exposure and HLA in healthy donors. Clones were read by immunoSEQ multiplex PCR, and TCRdb kept only the in-frame ones, dropping some. The sample contains about 130,000 clones, 77% of which appear only once. The sequenced material came from PBMCs. The receptor set was obtained from a man aged 25 to 40 in good health and CMV-seronegative. Each CDR3 is given with its conserved first and last residue. The order of the fields is CDR3 DNA, CDR3 protein, J gene, clone size, V gene, D gene. D genes are given only for firm matches. Clone size appears in some rows only: once, few, many, or a class for an expanded clone.

TGTGCCAGCAGCCCCATAGGGCAGGGGGCAACTAATGAAAAACTGTTTTTT,CASSPIGQGATNEKLFF,TRBJ1-4,medium-sized,TRBV13,TRBD1
TGTGCCAGCATTCGTGGAGGGGCCAAGTTAACTGAAGCTTTCTTT,CASIRGGAKLTEAFF,TRBJ1-1,NA,TRBV7-9,NA
TGTGCCAGTAGGAAGACGGAGAGGAACTACAATGAGCAGTTCTTC,CASRKTERNYNEQFF,TRBJ2-1,NA,TRBV19,NA
TGTGCCAGCAGTGACAGGGGGCTCGGTGAGCAGTTCTTC,CASSDRGLGEQFF,TRBJ2-1,NA,TRBV2,TRBD1
TGTGCCACCTCCCTGCTAGCGGGTATTCCCGAGCAGTTCTTC,CATSLLAGIPEQFF,TRBJ2-1,NA,TRBV2,TRBD2
TGTGCCAGCTCACCAGGCAACTCCTACGAGCAGTACTTC,CASSPGNSYEQYF,TRBJ2-7,NA,TRBV18,NA
TGTGCCAGCAGCTTTATAGGGACAGGGGACTACGAGCAGTACTTC,CASSFIGTGDYEQYF,TRBJ2-7,NA,TRBV5-6,TRBD1
TGTGCCTGGAAAACAGGGACGAAGGGTGAAGCTTTCTTT,CAWKTGTKGEAFF,TRBJ1-1,NA,TRBV30,NA
TGTGCCAGCAGCTTGCTACAGACTAGCTACAACCAGGAGACCCAGTACTTC,CASSLLQTSYNQETQYF,TRBJ2-5,NA,TRBV5-8,TRBD2
TGCACCATCGGGGGGGACCCCCTGAACTATGGCTACACCTTC,CTIGGDPLNYGYTF,TRBJ1-2,NA,TRBV29-1,NA
TGCGCCAGCAGCGGGCTAGCGGGAGGGGACAATGAGCAGTTCTTC,CASSGLAGGDNEQFF,TRBJ2-1,few,TRBV5-1,TRBD2
TGTGCCAGCAGCCCCCAATTCGGAGCGGGAGACACCGGGGAGCTGTTTTTT,CASSPQFGAGDTGELFF,TRBJ2-2,NA,TRBV11-3,TRBD2
TGTGCCAGCAGCCAAGATTGGGGCTCCGGGGAGCTGTTTTTT,CASSQDWGSGELFF,TRBJ2-2,NA,TRBV4-2,NA
TGTGCCAGCAGTTCGTCAGAATCTCTCAATCCCGTCGGGGGCTATGGCTACACCTTC,CASSSSESLNPVGGYGYTF,TRBJ1-2,NA,TRBV27,NA
TGTGCCAGCAGCGATCTTGCAGGGAACACCGGGGAGCTGTTTTTT,CASSDLAGNTGELFF,TRBJ2-2,NA,TRBV2,NA
TGTGCCAGCTCACCAATCCTCGGACTAGCGGGTGGCTCTGGGGCCAACGTCCTGACTTTC,CASSPILGLAGGSGANVLTF,TRBJ2-6,NA,TRBV18,TRBD2
TGTGCCAGCAGCTACGGGGGGTGGATGAGAAACATTCAGTACTTC,CASSYGGWMRNIQYF,TRBJ2-4,NA,TRBV28,TRBD2
TGTGCCAGCTCGCCAGGGACAGGGGGACTCTCGACTACTAGCACAGATACGCAGTATTTT,CASSPGTGGLSTTSTDTQYF,TRBJ2-3,NA,TRBV18,TRBD1
TGTGCCAGCAGCAGAAGGCTTTTGGGACCCGCGGGAAACGGGGAGCTGTTTTTT,CASSRRLLGPAGNGELFF,TRBJ2-2,NA,TRBV21-1,NA
TGCGCCAGCACCCTAGCGGGAGGGCCTGAGCAGTACTTC,CASTLAGGPEQYF,TRBJ2-7,NA,TRBV5-1,TRBD2
TGTGCCAGCAGCTTGGACTGGGGATCTAGCACAGATACGCAGTATTTT,CASSLDWGSSTDTQYF,TRBJ2-3,NA,TRBV7-9,NA
TGTGCCAGCTCACCACTATCCCGGACAGGGGCTTTGGGGCAGTACTTC,CASSPLSRTGALGQYF,TRBJ2-7,NA,TRBV18,TRBD1
TGTGCCAGCAGCCGCCCCCTCCGGGGAACCCAAGAGACCCAGTACTTC,CASSRPLRGTQETQYF,TRBJ2-5,NA,TRBV14,NA
TGTGCCACCGGACTAGCGGGAGGCAATGAGCAGTTCTTC,CATGLAGGNEQFF,TRBJ2-1,once,TRBV6-4,TRBD2
TGTGCCAGCAGCGTAGGGACAGGGGGCACAGATACGCAGTATTTT,CASSVGTGGTDTQYF,TRBJ2-3,NA,TRBV9,TRBD1
TGTGCCAGCAGTAACCTCGTGTTTACAACCGGGGAGCTGTTTTTT,CASSNLVFTTGELFF,TRBJ2-2,few,TRBV2,NA
TGTGCCAGCAGTGTCGGGGGACAGGGGTACGAGCAGTACTTC,CASSVGGQGYEQYF,TRBJ2-7,NA,TRBV2,TRBD1
TGTGCCGGGAAACTAGAAGCAGGAACAGATACGCAGTATTTT,CAGKLEAGTDTQYF,TRBJ2-3,NA,TRBV6-1,NA
TGTGCCATCAGTGGGACAGGGGTGGAGACCCAGTACTTC,CAISGTGVETQYF,TRBJ2-5,NA,TRBV10-3,TRBD1
TGTGCCAGCACGGGACAGTTAAGGAAGACAACTAATGAAAAACTGTTTTTT,CASTGQLRKTTNEKLFF,TRBJ1-4,few,TRBV28,TRBD1
TGTGCCAGCAGTGATCTGGGACTAGCGGACCAAGAGACCCAGTACTTC,CASSDLGLADQETQYF,TRBJ2-5,NA,TRBV2,TRBD2
TGTGCCAGCAGCTTAGCTAGCGGGAGGAGCTCCTACGAGCAGTACTTC,CASSLASGRSSYEQYF,TRBJ2-7,NA,TRBV7-2,TRBD2
TGTGCCAGCCGAACTAGCGGGAGGGCCACCGGGGAGCTGTTTTTT,CASRTSGRATGELFF,TRBJ2-2,NA,TRBV21-1,NA
TGTGCCAGCAGTCCCGGGACAGGGGAGGTCGGGGAGCTGTTTTTT,CASSPGTGEVGELFF,TRBJ2-2,NA,TRBV2,TRBD1
TGTGCCAGCAGCGCGACCGGGACACCCTTCTTTGGCTACACCTTC,CASSATGTPFFGYTF,TRBJ1-2,once,TRBV5-6,NA
TGTGCCAGCAGCCCGGGGGACAGGGGGCTGAGCTATGGCTACACCTTC,CASSPGDRGLSYGYTF,TRBJ1-2,NA,TRBV5-4,TRBD1
TGCGCCAGCAGCAACCTAGCTAGGTCCTACGAGCAGTACTTC,CASSNLARSYEQYF,TRBJ2-7,NA,TRBV5-1,NA
TGTGCCTGGCGACTAGCGGGAGGGAGCACAGATACGCAGTATTTT,CAWRLAGGSTDTQYF,TRBJ2-3,few,TRBV30,TRBD2
TGTGCCAGCAGCACCCTGGGCCCTAGCCTTAGGTACCAAGAGACCCAGTACTTC,CASSTLGPSLRYQETQYF,TRBJ2-5,NA,TRBV21-1,NA
TGTGCCAGCAGCGTAGGGGTTAGCGGAGCCTCCTACAATGAGCAGTTCTTC,CASSVGVSGASYNEQFF,TRBJ2-1,NA,TRBV9,NA
TGTGCCAGCAGTGATGCAGGACAGGGGGTTAGCAATCAGCCCCAGCATTTT,CASSDAGQGVSNQPQHF,TRBJ1-5,NA,TRBV6-4,TRBD1
TGTGCCAGCAGTGACGCAGGGGGTCAGGACACCATATATTTT,CASSDAGGQDTIYF,TRBJ1-3,NA,TRBV6-1,TRBD1
TGCGCCAGCAGCCAAGACGGACTAGCGGGAGTTGAGCAGTACTTC,CASSQDGLAGVEQYF,TRBJ2-7,NA,TRBV4-1,TRBD2
TGCGCCAGCAGCTTGGGAACAGGGGGAGGCACTGAAGCTTTCTTT,CASSLGTGGGTEAFF,TRBJ1-1,NA,TRBV5-1,TRBD1
TGTGCCATCAGTGAACCGGGTAGCACAGATACGCAGTATTTT,CAISEPGSTDTQYF,TRBJ2-3,NA,TRBV10-3,NA
TGCGCCAGCAGCCCGACTAGCGGGAGTATGAGCAACATTCAGTACTTC,CASSPTSGSMSNIQYF,TRBJ2-4,NA,TRBV5-1,TRBD2
TGTGCCATCAGTAATGGACAGGGTAGAGGTACGACTGAAGCTTTCTTT,CAISNGQGRGTTEAFF,TRBJ1-1,NA,TRBV10-3,TRBD1
TGTGCCAGCGGCAACACGGGGAACACTGAAGCTTTCTTT,CASGNTGNTEAFF,TRBJ1-1,NA,TRBV7-3,NA
TGTGCCTGGTTCAAACAGGGGGCCAAAAACATTCAGTACTTC,CAWFKQGAKNIQYF,TRBJ2-4,NA,TRBV30,TRBD1
TGTGCCAGCAGCTTAGAAGCTAGCGGGACCTCCTACGAGCAGTACTTC,CASSLEASGTSYEQYF,TRBJ2-7,NA,TRBV7-6,TRBD2
TGTGCCAGCAGTTTATCTCACAGGATTTCGAACACCGGGGAGCTGTTTTTT,CASSLSHRISNTGELFF,TRBJ2-2,once,TRBV27,NA
TGTGCCAGTAGCGGGGTGATGAACACTGAAGCTTTCTTT,CASSGVMNTEAFF,TRBJ1-1,NA,TRBV19,NA
TGTGCCAGCGGTGACTCTTACAATGAGCAGTTCTTC,CASGDSYNEQFF,TRBJ2-1,NA,TRBV2,NA
TGTGCCAGCTGCTGGGACATCTCCTACGAGCAGTACTTC,CASCWDISYEQYF,TRBJ2-7,NA,TRBV2,NA
TGTGCCATTACCCAGGGCCCTAATGAAAAACTGTTTTTT,CAITQGPNEKLFF,TRBJ1-4,NA,TRBV28,NA
TGTGCCAGCAGCTTGGAGCTGAACACTGAAGCTTTCTTT,CASSLELNTEAFF,TRBJ1-1,NA,TRBV5-4,NA
TGTGCCAGCAGCCCGGGACTCCTCACAGATACGCAGTATTTT,CASSPGLLTDTQYF,TRBJ2-3,NA,TRBV13,NA
TGTGCCAGTAGTACTAGACAGGGTAGCAATCAGCCCCAGCATTTT,CASSTRQGSNQPQHF,TRBJ1-5,NA,TRBV19,TRBD1
TGCGCCAGCAGCCCTCCGGGACAGGGGGGCCGTTTAGATGGCTACACCTTC,CASSPPGQGGRLDGYTF,TRBJ1-2,few,TRBV5-1,TRBD1
TGTGCCAGCAGGACAGGGGGCAACCAGCCCCAGCATTTT,CASRTGGNQPQHF,TRBJ1-5,NA,TRBV27,TRBD1